This is a list of T cell receptor beta chains from one sample in a study of regulatory T cells in long-lasting Graves disease. One entry per CDR3 protein, called by TCRdb with MiXCR from the multiplex PCR reads. Of 400,000 to 500,000 distinct CDR3 sequences in the sample, under 15% were seen once. These same records also appear under a second study, on T cells in Graves' hyperthyroidism and ophthalmopathy.

This sample comprised peripheral blood mononuclear cells (PBMCs), obtained at new diagnosis, from a patient treated with antithyroid drugs. The origin of the receptors is a woman aged 25 to 39 with Graves disease. The CDR3 runs from the conserved cysteine through the conserved F or W. D genes are given only for firm matches. Where a row states a size, it is once, few, many or the class of an expanded clone; other rows omit it.

abundance,j_gene,v_gene,d_gene,CDR3aa,CDR3nt
.,TRBJ2-7,TRBV28,.,CASSPSSHEQYF,TGTGCCAGCAGCCCCTCTTCCCACGAGCAGTACTTC
.,TRBJ2-4,TRBV28,TRBD1,CASSSRPHRGSKGKNIQYF,TGTGCCAGCAGTTCCCGACCCCACAGGGGGAGTAAAGGCAAAAACATTCAGTACTTC
many,TRBJ2-2,TRBV7-9,TRBD1,CASTKTGVLDTGELFF,TGTGCCAGCACCAAGACAGGGGTGTTGGACACCGGGGAGCTGTTTTTT
few,TRBJ2-3,TRBV6-2/TRBV6-3,TRBD2,CASSFRTSGRFSTDTQYF,TGTGCCAGCAGTTTCCGGACTAGCGGGAGGTTTAGCACAGATACGCAGTATTTT
many,TRBJ1-1,TRBV5-1,.,CASSYGTPGPEAFF,TGCGCCAGCAGCTACGGGACTCCGGGCCCTGAAGCTTTCTTT
many,TRBJ2-7,TRBV30,TRBD1,CAWSPPRGPYEQYF,TGTGCCTGGAGTCCCCCCAGGGGGCCCTACGAGCAGTACTTC
few,TRBJ1-2,TRBV20-1,.,CSARDMGPGGYTF,TGCAGTGCTAGAGATATGGGGCCCGGGGGCTACACCTTC
.,TRBJ1-1,TRBV6-2/TRBV6-3,.,CASSYSPEITEAFF,TGTGCCAGCAGTTACTCTCCGGAGATCACTGAAGCTTTCTTT
few,TRBJ2-2,TRBV9,.,CASSVVVGENTGELFF,TGTGCCAGCAGCGTAGTGGTAGGGGAGAACACCGGGGAGCTGTTTTTT
many,TRBJ2-2,TRBV11-3,TRBD2,CASSFSGLAGKTGELFF,TGTGCCAGCAGCTTCTCAGGACTAGCGGGAAAAACCGGGGAGCTGTTTTTT
many,TRBJ2-5,TRBV9,.,CASSVGPAGQETQYF,TGTGCCAGCAGCGTAGGTCCGGCAGGCCAAGAGACCCAGTACTTC
many,TRBJ2-1,TRBV7-9,.,CASSAVGQSYNEQFF,TGTGCCAGCAGCGCAGTGGGACAAAGCTACAATGAGCAGTTCTTC
.,TRBJ2-1,TRBV12-3/TRBV12-4,TRBD2,CASSLIDGRVSYNEQFF,TGTGCCAGCAGTTTAATCGATGGGAGGGTGTCCTACAATGAGCAGTTCTTC
many,TRBJ2-1,TRBV5-1,.,CASSLSDNEQFF,TGTGCCAGCAGTCTTAGTGACAATGAGCAGTTCTTC
few,TRBJ1-2,TRBV20-1,TRBD1,CSAREGTGYGYGYTF,TGCAGTGCTAGAGAGGGGACAGGCTATGGGTATGGCTACACCTTC
many,TRBJ2-7,TRBV3-1,.,CASSQDVGSYEQYF,TGTGCCAGCAGCCAAGATGTGGGGTCCTACGAGCAGTACTTC
many,TRBJ1-2,TRBV12-3/TRBV12-4,TRBD1,CANSNRGRDYGYTF,TGTGCCAACTCAAACAGGGGGCGTGACTATGGCTACACCTTC
.,TRBJ2-3,TRBV19,.,CASSGLLADTQYF,TGTGCCAGTAGTGGTTTGCTAGCAGATACGCAGTATTTT
many,TRBJ2-4,TRBV27,.,CASRATAGGVNIQYF,TGTGCCAGCAGGGCTACAGCGGGTGGGGTAAACATTCAGTACTTC
few,TRBJ2-7,TRBV6-5,TRBD2,CASSYSATSGKMIYEQYF,TGTGCCAGCAGTTACTCGGCGACTAGCGGGAAGATGATTTACGAGCAGTACTTC
many,TRBJ2-2,TRBV6-1,.,CASLGGGDTGELFF,TGTGCCAGCCTCGGAGGGGGGGACACCGGGGAGCTGTTTTTT
.,TRBJ1-2,TRBV6-5,.,CASSYSGTGYTF,TGTGCCAGCAGTTACTCAGGGACAGGCTACACCTTC
many,TRBJ2-2,TRBV7-3,.,CASRGSRGSGELFF,TGTGCCAGCAGAGGCAGCCGCGGCAGCGGGGAGCTGTTTTTT
.,TRBJ2-2,TRBV27,.,CASSGNRNTGELFF,TGTGCCAGCAGCGGAAACAGGAACACCGGGGAGCTGTTTTTT
many,TRBJ2-7,TRBV7-2,.,CASSSVLAHEQYF,TGTGCCAGCAGCTCGGTGCTAGCCCACGAGCAGTACTTC
.,TRBJ1-3,TRBV24-1,.,CATIFGRLTSGNTIYF,TGTGCCACCATCTTTGGACGGCTAACCTCTGGAAACACCATATATTTT
many,TRBJ1-1,TRBV20-1,.,CSARGLRGPEAFF,TGCAGTGCTAGAGGACTCCGGGGCCCAGAAGCTTTCTTT
few,TRBJ2-7,TRBV28,.,CASSPRRPFYEQYF,TGTGCCAGCAGTCCACGTCGGCCCTTTTACGAGCAGTACTTC
many,TRBJ1-1,TRBV2,.,CANTISGRTEAFF,TGTGCCAATACCATTTCCGGGCGCACTGAAGCTTTCTTT
few,TRBJ1-5,TRBV4-1,TRBD1,CASSHFPGQGHNQPQHF,TGCGCCAGCAGCCACTTTCCGGGACAGGGTCACAATCAGCCCCAGCATTTT
.,TRBJ1-1,TRBV30,.,CAWTLSYGDTEAFF,TGTGCCTGGACCCTCTCGTATGGGGACACTGAAGCTTTCTTT
few,TRBJ2-5,TRBV20-1,.,CSAEQGWSQETQYF,TGCAGTGCGGAACAGGGTTGGAGTCAAGAGACCCAGTACTTC
many,TRBJ1-1,TRBV6-1,TRBD1,CASSKQGAGVNTEAFF,TGTGCCAGCAGCAAACAGGGGGCGGGGGTGAACACTGAAGCTTTCTTT
.,TRBJ2-2,TRBV18,.,CASSPRGTSNTGELFF,TGTGCCAGCTCACCACGGGGAACCTCGAACACCGGGGAGCTGTTTTTT
.,TRBJ2-7,TRBV20-1,.,CSARDLASSYEQYF,TGCAGTGCTAGAGACCTAGCGAGCTCCTACGAGCAGTACTTC
many,TRBJ1-1,TRBV12-3/TRBV12-4,.,CASSKGKSGVWGTEAFF,TGTGCCAGCAGTAAGGGAAAAAGCGGGGTGTGGGGAACTGAAGCTTTCTTT
many,TRBJ1-2,TRBV20-1,.,CSALPTGQVAGYTF,TGCAGTGCCCTCCCCACAGGGCAAGTGGCTGGCTACACCTTC
many,TRBJ2-5,TRBV7-8,.,CASSSAGLRETQYF,TGTGCCAGCAGCTCCGCGGGACTGCGAGAGACCCAGTACTTC
.,TRBJ1-2,TRBV29-1,.,CSGAPASDYGYTF,TGCAGCGGCGCGCCGGCGTCGGACTATGGCTACACCTTC
few,TRBJ1-6,TRBV12-3/TRBV12-4,TRBD1,CASRGQGNSPLHF,TGTGCCAGCCGCGGACAGGGAAATTCACCCCTCCACTTT
many,TRBJ2-7,TRBV29-1,TRBD2,CSVVVWGGEKTYEQYF,TGCAGCGTTGTGGTGTGGGGGGGAGAAAAAACCTACGAGCAGTACTTC
few,TRBJ2-5,TRBV24-1,TRBD1,CATSDRGQGGRETQYF,TGTGCCACCAGTGATAGGGGACAGGGGGGAAGAGAGACCCAGTACTTC
many,TRBJ2-1,TRBV5-1,TRBD2,CASSLRIAGVDEQFF,TGCGCCAGCAGCTTGCGGATAGCGGGAGTAGATGAGCAGTTCTTC
.,TRBJ2-1,TRBV11-1,TRBD2,CASSQVDQGLAGGEQFF,TGCGCCAGCAGCCAAGTGGACCAAGGACTAGCGGGCGGTGAGCAGTTCTTC
few,TRBJ1-5,TRBV2,.,CASSARGGDSNQPQHF,TGTGCCAGCAGTGCTCGGGGCGGGGATAGCAATCAGCCCCAGCATTTT
many,TRBJ2-3,TRBV20-1,TRBD1,CSATGQGWGDTQYF,TGCAGTGCTACGGGACAGGGTTGGGGAGATACGCAGTATTTT
few,TRBJ1-3,TRBV11-2,.,CASSSIRGTIYF,TGTGCCAGCAGTTCGATCAGGGGCACCATATATTTT
many,TRBJ2-7,TRBV10-2,.,CASSLEQYF,TGCGCCAGCAGCCTCGAGCAGTACTTC
.,TRBJ1-1,TRBV20-1,.,CSARSPGENTEAFF,TGCAGTGCTAGATCACCCGGGGAGAACACTGAAGCTTTCTTT
many,TRBJ1-1,TRBV9,.,CASSVGASNTEAFF,TGTGCCAGCAGCGTAGGGGCCTCGAACACTGAAGCTTTCTTT
few,TRBJ2-1,TRBV10-3,.,CAISESTSEQFF,TGTGCCATCAGTGAGTCAACGAGTGAGCAGTTCTTC
.,TRBJ2-1,TRBV19,.,CASRKGGPYNEQFF,TGTGCCAGTAGGAAAGGGGGTCCCTACAATGAGCAGTTCTTC
few,TRBJ2-3,TRBV7-9,TRBD2,CASSLRGKASGTSTDTQYF,TGTGCCAGCAGCTTGAGGGGCAAGGCTAGCGGGACAAGCACAGATACGCAGTATTTT
.,TRBJ2-1,TRBV30,.,CAWSAPPPQTKYNEQFF,TGTGCCTGGAGCGCTCCGCCCCCCCAGACTAAATACAATGAGCAGTTCTTC
few,TRBJ1-1,TRBV15,.,CATSRDLLYNTEAFF,TGTGCCACCAGCAGAGATCTCTTATATAACACTGAAGCTTTCTTT
.,TRBJ2-1,TRBV11-2,TRBD2,CASSLAGEAPNEQFF,TGTGCCAGCAGTTTAGCGGGAGAAGCCCCCAATGAGCAGTTCTTC
.,TRBJ2-2,TRBV3-1,TRBD2,CASRLAGGRAGELFF,TGTGCCAGCAGGCTAGCGGGAGGAAGGGCCGGGGAGCTGTTTTTT